Below, 19 T cell receptor beta chains from the same sample are listed, as sequenced in a study of human T cells and chemical hapten exposure. Stated time point: pre-sensitization, week 0. Treatment here: therapeutic diphenylcyclopropenone sensitization with weekly scalp DPC. TCRdb processed the RACE reads anew with MiXCR; each CDR3 protein has one entry. The repertoire holds roughly 50,000 distinct CDR3 sequences, with more than 8% as singletons. The specimen comprised whole blood, sampled in connection with sensitization to the hapten diphenylcyclopropenone (DPC). The source of these receptors is a middle-aged man with alopecia areata. Some clones in this sample may be carry-over from other donors' samples.

V is TRBV28 and J is TRBJ2-5; D may be TRBD2 (6 bases). Germline-derived CDR1 and CDR2 are MDHEN and SYDVKM. Between the trimmed V and J ends, which lost 4 bases and 4 bases, there was a span of 19 bases. This CDR3 contains 16 residues. The CDR3 loop reads CASSSMPGLRGETQYF. CDR3 DNA: TGTGCCAGCAGTTCCATGCCGGGACTCCGAGGAGAGACCCAGTACTTC.

J is TRBJ2-2 and V is TRBV18; D not resolved. This CDR3 is 16 amino acids long. CDR1 KGHSH and CDR2 LQKENI come from the germline V gene. V lost 1 base to trimming and J lost 7 bases, with 16 bases between them. The CDR3 nucleotides read TGTGCCAGCTCACCACGCAGCTCGGGCCCAAGCGGGGAGCTGTTTTTT. Translation gives CASSPRSSGPSGELFF. Drawing the rest from reference TRBV18 and TRBJ2-2, the complete variable domain is NAGVMQNPRHLVRRRGQEARLRCSPMKGHSHVYWYRQLPEEGLKFMVYLQKENIIDESGMPKERFSAEFPKEGPSILRIQQVVRGDSAAYFCASSPRSSGPSGELFFGEGSRLTVL.

This clonotype appeared many times. The chain uses TRBV13 and TRBJ2-7, with unresolved D. This CDR3 has 13 amino acids. CDR1 and CDR2 from the germline V gene are PRHDT and FYEKMQ (reference sequence). Trimming took off 3 bases at V and 3 bases at J, with 9 bases between the two ends. CDR3 loop: CASSLGLVYEQYF. The CDR3 nucleotides are TGTGCCAGCAGCTTGGGCCTGGTCTACGAGCAGTACTTC.

A word on this clonotype: A read error may account for a junction end that differs from germline. The genes are TRBV9 and TRBJ1-3, with D unclear. There are 16 residues in the CDR3. Germline loops: CDR1 SGDLS, CDR2 YYNGEE. The CDR3 protein is CDSSPHPPKAGNTIYF. The CDR3 coding sequence is TGTGACAGCAGCCCTCATCCTCCCAAGGCTGGAAACACCATATATTTT.

The V call is TRBV4-1, the J call TRBJ1-1; D gene unclear. The CDR3 covers 13 residues. The germline CDR1 and CDR2 sequences are MGHRA and YSYEKL. The V and J ends lost 7 bases and 8 bases respectively, with 17 bases between them. The CDR3: CASTLEGPREAFF. The CDR3 DNA sequence: TGCGCCAGCACTCTAGAAGGGCCCAGAGAAGCTTTCTTT.

The table lists this clonotype with many counts. The V and J genes are TRBV3-1 and TRBJ2-7; maybe TRBD1 (6 bases). The CDR3 has 13 amino acids. With 3 bases removed from V and 4 bases from J, the gap between germline ends came to 10 bases. The germline gives CDR1 LGHDT, CDR2 YNNKEL (reference sequence). CDR3 in amino acids: CASSQGQLYEQYF. CDR3 nucleotides: TGTGCCAGCAGCCAGGGACAATTATACGAGCAGTACTTC.

The chain recombines TRBV7-9 with TRBJ2-5; D gene ambiguous. The germline CDR1 and CDR2 sequences are SEHNR and FQNEAQ (reference sequence). The germline V and J ends were trimmed by 3 bases and 0 bases, with 23 bases remaining between them. The CDR3 is 19 residues long. CDR3 DNA: TGTGCCAGCAGCTTCCCCGGGCGACGCGACATCAAGTACCAAGAGACCCAGTACTTC. Its translation: CASSFPGRRDIKYQETQYF.

This clonotype has a count of ten or more. The chain joins TRBV5-4 to TRBJ2-5; the D gene is possibly TRBD1 (5 bases). The CDR3 has 14 residues. CDR1 SGHNT and CDR2 YYREEE come from the germline V gene (reference sequence). V was shortened by 0 bases and J by 0 bases, with 6 bases between the two germline ends. The CDR3 sequence is CASSLGQNQETQYF. The CDR3 nucleotides are TGTGCCAGCAGCTTGGGACAGAACCAAGAGACCCAGTACTTC.

Notes on this clonotype: This may be a read error, as it is one base from a much larger clone. The chain joins TRBV6-5 to TRBJ2-7; D may be TRBD2 (5 bases). Germline CDR1 and CDR2: MNHEY and SVGAGI. V was cut by 6 bases and J by 2 bases, with 14 bases left in between. The CDR3 is 14 residues long. This CDR3 reads CASRRWTGTYEQYF. The CDR3 DNA is TGTGCCAGCAGACGGTGGACCGGGACCTACGAGCAGTACTTC.

This clonotype was picked up a small number of times. The V gene is TRBV2, the J gene TRBJ1-6; a weak D match, TRBD1 (5 bases). V dropped 3 bases and J dropped 9 bases, with 12 bases sitting between them. From germline, CDR1 is SNHLY and CDR2 FYNNEI. This CDR3 has 14 amino acids. The CDR3 region is CASSDLAGSSPLHF. The CDR3 region has the DNA TGTGCCAGCAGTGATCTTGCAGGGAGTTCACCCCTCCACTTT.

The CDR3, as DNA: TGTGCCACCAGTGACCCAACTAGCGACAGCACAGATACGCAGTATTTT. This gives the protein CATSDPTSDSTDTQYF. The chain couples TRBV24-1 to TRBJ2-3, with 7 bases lining up with TRBD2. The J segment lost 0 bases and the V segment lost 4 bases, leaving 6 bases of the junction unmatched. CDR1 is KGHDR and CDR2 is SFDVKD in the germline V gene. This CDR3 region has 16 residues.

The chain recombines TRBV4-2 with TRBJ2-5; 11 bases align to TRBD2. With 4 bases clipped from V and 2 bases from J, the junction kept 6 bases outside the gene matches. The CDR3 is 16 amino acids. CDR1 is LGHNA and CDR2 is YNFKEQ in the germline V gene. CDR3 region: CASSLSSGRSQETQYF. The CDR3 region has the DNA TGTGCCAGCAGCCTATCTAGCGGGAGGAGTCAAGAGACCCAGTACTTC.

This clonotype was seen a handful of times. The chain has TRBV12-3 or TRBV12-4 and TRBJ2-7; D perhaps matches TRBD1 (5 bases). The ends were cut back, 3 bases at V and 2 bases at J, with 8 bases in the middle. The CDR3 spans 13 residues. CDR3 sequence reads: CASSLQGPYEQYF. CDR3 bases: TGTGCCAGCAGTTTGCAGGGTCCCTACGAGCAGTACTTC.

This clonotype has a count of ten or more. The chain has TRBV12-3 or TRBV12-4 and TRBJ2-1; D gene uncertain. Trimming stripped 0 bases from V and 7 bases from J, with 10 bases between. The CDR3 length is 14 residues. The CDR3 nucleotides read TGTGCCAGCAGTTTAGCTGGTAGTTGGAATGAGCAGTTCTTC. Its protein product is CASSLAGSWNEQFF.

The chain links TRBV18 to TRBJ2-7; possible D gene TRBD2, 5 bases. V shed 3 bases and J shed 5 bases, with 8 bases lying between them. The CDR3 is 12 residues long. The germline gives CDR1 KGHSH, CDR2 LQKENI. The CDR3 DNA follows: TGTGCCAGCTCACCCCTCGGGGACGAGCAGTACTTC. Amino acids: CASSPLGDEQYF.

This clonotype came up many times. V is TRBV10-1 and J is TRBJ2-7; no firm D call. The CDR3 loop spans 17 amino acids. The germline CDR1 and CDR2 sequences are WNHNN and SYGVQD (reference sequence). The germline V and J ends were trimmed by 2 bases and 9 bases, with 26 bases remaining between them. The CDR3 here is CASSEKVAPDGSRGQYF. Here the CDR3 DNA reads TGCGCCAGCAGTGAGAAGGTAGCCCCCGACGGTTCGCGAGGGCAGTACTTC.

This clonotype was seen many times. The V call is TRBV5-8, the J call TRBJ2-3; D unclear. V lost 1 base, J lost 0 bases, and 12 bases lay in between. The CDR3 loop spans 16 amino acids. The germline V gene encodes CDR1 SGHTS and CDR2 YDEGEE. The CDR3 sequence: CASSLWTTISTDTQYF. DNA of the CDR3: TGTGCCAGCAGCTTGTGGACGACAATTAGCACAGATACGCAGTATTTT.

The chain combines TRBV7-2 with TRBJ2-3; 15 nucleotides match TRBD2. Germline CDR1 reads SGHTA; CDR2 reads FQGNSA. V was clipped by 8 bases and J by 3 bases; unmatched bases: 3. The length of the CDR3 is 15 residues. The DNA for the CDR3 is TGTGCCAGCGGACTAGCGGGAGGGCCAACAGATACGCAGTATTTT. Amino acids: CASGLAGGPTDTQYF.

This clonotype was observed a few times. The V and J genes are TRBV28 and TRBJ2-5; TRBD1 agrees at 11 bases. CDR3 size: 14 residues. The germline CDR1 and CDR2 sequences are MDHEN and SYDVKM. V dropped 5 bases and J dropped 4; count of bases not matched to a gene: 3. CDR3 in DNA: TGTGCCAGCAGTCGGACAGGGGGCGCAGAGACCCAGTACTTC. As protein: CASSRTGGAETQYF.